The next 12 T cell receptor beta chains were all read from a single sample in a study of regulatory T cells in long-lasting Graves disease. Documented time point: persistent/refractory GD, antithyroid drugs over 5 years with positive TRAb. PBMC RNA served as the TCR library source. Construction of the TCR beta libraries employed iRepertoire HTBI primers in conjunction with Arm-PCR of CDR3 regions. Each CDR3 protein is one row after TCRdb ran MiXCR on the multiplex PCR reads. The sample gives about 460,000 distinct CDR3 sequences, less than 25% of which show up once; around 14% is in the top ten. The source was peripheral blood mononuclear cells (PBMCs), collected when the disease was refractory, from a patient treated with antithyroid drugs. The receptors were gathered from a female donor with Graves disease.

The sample holds a few counts of this clonotype. The CDR3 region is CASSYSNVGGPQHF. CDR3 nucleotide sequence: TGTGCCAGCAGTTACTCGAACGTGGGGGGGCCCCAGCATTTT. The chain employs TRBV6-5 and TRBJ1-5, with D possibly matching TRBD1 (5 bases). The CDR3 has 14 residues. V lost 0 bases to trimming and J lost 9 bases, with 12 bases between them. CDR1 MNHEY and CDR2 SVGAGI come from the germline V gene.

This clonotype has a count of ten or more. The chain carries TRBV6-5 and TRBJ1-2, with 9 bases lining up with TRBD1. Germline CDR1 and CDR2: MNHEY and SVGAGI. V was clipped by 2 bases and J by 4 bases; unmatched bases: 5. This CDR3 has 15 amino acids. The CDR3 DNA follows: TGTGCCAGCAGTTACGGGACAGGGACTACCTATGGCTACACCTTC. Translation: CASSYGTGTTYGYTF.

This rearrangement joins TRBV30 to TRBJ1-3; D ambiguous. Germline loops: CDR1 GTSNPN, CDR2 SVGIG (reference sequence). Trimming took 0 bases from V and 4 from J, leaving 4 bases between them. This CDR3 spans 12 amino acids. The CDR3 nucleotides read TGTGCCTGGAGTGTCCGAGGAAACACCATATATTTT. It is translated as CAWSVRGNTIYF. The variable domain in full, with the rest retrieved from reference TRBV30 and TRBJ1-3, is SQTIHQWPATLVQPVGSPLSLECTVEGTSNPNLYWYRQAAGRGLQLLFYSVGIGQISSEVPQNLSASRPQDRQFILSSKKLLLSDSGFYLCAWSVRGNTIYFGEGSWLTVV.

This clonotype occurred a few times. This may be a read error, as it is one base from a much larger clone. The V and J genes are TRBV28 and TRBJ1-2, with TRBD1 as a possible D gene (6 bases). The CDR3 is made up of 14 amino acids. Germline assignment: CDR1 MDHEN and CDR2 SYDVKM. CDR3 DNA: TGTGCCAGCAGTCCGAGGACAGACCCATATGGCTACGCCTTC. Translated: CASSPRTDPYGYAF.

Comments on this clonotype: This sequence may be a read error, since a much larger clone differs from it by one base. The chain links TRBV28 to TRBJ2-4; TRBD1 matches at 10 bases. CDR3 length: 17 amino acids. Germline CDR1 reads MDHEN; CDR2 reads SYDVKM. As DNA, the CDR3 is TGTACCAGCAGTTATCAAGGGACAGGGGTTGACAAAAACATTCAGTACTTC. As protein: CTSSYQGTGVDKNIQYF.

This clonotype was detected a few times. The J gene is TRBJ2-1, the V gene TRBV7-2, with D hard to call. V was clipped by 2 bases and J by 7 bases, with 3 bases between them. CDR1 is SGHTA and CDR2 is FQGNSA in the germline V gene. This CDR3 comprises 11 residues. Written as DNA, the CDR3 is TGTGCCAGCAGCTTACTTAATGAGCAGTTCTTC. It encodes CASSLLNEQFF.

V gene TRBV11-2 combines with J gene TRBJ2-7, with 8 bases identical to TRBD1. This CDR3 is built from 15 residues. Trimming took 2 bases from V and 3 from J; bases not matched to a gene: 6. CDR1 SGHAT and CDR2 FQNNGV come from the germline V gene. CDR3 coding DNA: TGTGCCAGCAGCTTAAGGGGACAGGATTTCTACGAGCAGTACTTC. Protein: CASSLRGQDFYEQYF.

The chain joins TRBV2 to TRBJ2-1; maybe TRBD2 (5 bases). The V gene's germline CDR1 is SNHLY and CDR2 FYNNEI. This CDR3 contains 16 residues. V was trimmed by 7 bases and J by 4 bases, leaving 20 bases between them. CDR3 bases: TGTGCCAGCAAATTGAAGGGAGTCCCCTTATACAATGAGCAGTTCTTC. It is translated as CASKLKGVPLYNEQFF.

The V gene is TRBV5-5, the J gene TRBJ1-1; the match to TRBD1 covers 7 bases. V dropped 3 bases and J dropped 4; count of bases not matched to a gene: 6. CDR3 size: 14 residues. The germline V gene has CDR1 SGHKS and CDR2 YYEKEE (reference sequence). The DNA for the CDR3 is TGTGCCAGCAGCTCACTCAGGGGGGGCACTGAAGCTTTCTTT. Its translation: CASSSLRGGTEAFF. The entire variable domain, with the rest obtained from reference TRBV5-5 and TRBJ1-1, is as follows: DAGVTQSPTHLIKTRGQQVTLRCSPISGHKSVSWYQQVLGQGPQFIFQYYEKEERGRGNFPDRFSARQFPNYSSELNVNALLLGDSALYLCASSSLRGGTEAFFGQGTRLTVV.

This clonotype has a count of ten or more. This chain links TRBV20-1 with TRBJ2-5; 9 nucleotides align to TRBD2. CDR1 DFQATT and CDR2 SNEGSKA come from the germline V gene (reference sequence). This CDR3 is built from 18 residues. The junction had 12 bases not matched to a gene; V was cut back by 0 bases and J by 1 base. CDR3 DNA sequence: TGCAGTGCTAGAGATCTCCTAGCGGGGACCAAACCCCAAGAGACCCAGTACTTC. It specifies CSARDLLAGTKPQETQYF.

This clonotype was seen many times. The chain combines TRBV6-9 with TRBJ1-1, with D possibly TRBD1 on 6 matching bases. This CDR3 has 15 amino acids. Germline CDR1 is MNHGY and CDR2 is SVAAGI. Between the trimmed V and J ends, which lost 3 bases and 11 bases, there was a span of 22 bases. CDR3 DNA sequence: TGTGCCAGCAGTTACATTCCTTGGACAGAGCGCAGCGCTTTCTTT. This sequence encodes CASSYIPWTERSAFF.

The chain has TRBV7-3 and TRBJ2-3, with D possibly matching TRBD1 (5 bases). The V gene lost 11 bases and the J gene lost 3 bases, with 15 bases spanning the gap. The CDR3 is 13 amino acids. From germline, CDR1 is SGHTA and CDR2 FQGTGA. CDR3 loop: CAWSTSGTDTQYF. The CDR3 DNA reads as TGTGCCTGGAGTACATCAGGGACAGATACGCAGTATTTT.